This TCR beta chain was sequenced during a study of T cells in women clearing cervical HPV infection. Overall study context: Case blood was drawn a median roughly 160 days after lesion detection.

With regard to this clone: The read stops 3 residues short of the end of the CDR3; the missing end is completed from the germline J gene.

Generated by immunoSEQ multiplex PCR, the TCRdb table keeps only in-frame clones and is missing some. This sample's table has 22,000 or so clones. Between the trimmed V and J ends, which lost 3 bases and 5 bases, there was a span of 10 bases. Germline V gene sequence: CDR1 DFQATT, CDR2 SNEGSKA (reference sequence). The CDR3 has 13 amino acids. This TCR came from a woman between 18 and 70 years old with a cervical HPV16 infection that either progressed to CIN3+ or cleared (not recorded which). V gene TRBV20-1 combines with J gene TRBJ1-4; D might be TRBD1 (5 bases). The sequenced sample was blood buffy coat. CDR3 DNA, as far as it was read: TGCAGTGCTAGCGAGGGGCCCAATGAAAAA. It encodes CSASEGPNEK. The entire CDR3 reads CSASEGPNEKLFF.